This T cell receptor beta chain was identified during a study of T cell responses to AZD1222 COVID-19 vaccine. This clone appeared once. The data were produced by immunoSEQ multiplex PCR, yet TCRdb's version contains in-frame clones alone and is incomplete. The repertoire has under 95,000 clones, around nine tenths of them found once; the top ten carry approximately 2.1%. CDR1 is LGHDT and CDR2 is YNNKEL in the germline V gene (reference sequence). This CDR3 is built from 16 residues. Trimming removed 2 bases from V and 7 bases from J; junction bases left unmatched: 7. The chain has TRBV3-1 (or the pseudogene TRBV3-2) and TRBJ1-6; 8 bases agree with TRBD1. This clonotype was sampled from an adult in good health. The specimen comprised peripheral blood, sampled on day 0 of AZD1222 vaccination. The DNA for the CDR3 is TGTGCCAGCAGCCAATGGACAGGGAAGGCCAATTCACCCCTCCACTTT. Protein sequence: CASSQWTGKANSPLHF.